This T cell receptor beta chain was identified in a study of cytomegalovirus exposure and HLA in healthy donors. At the level of the study: Inside one of the first data releases sat some 85 million unique TCRs taken from HLA-typed donors. The study's findings and limits: Segments of the TCR beta V type were, in most cases, productive about 87% or about 30% of the time in an earlier analysis. Later analysis identified a missense DCLRE1C variant that was linked to TCR beta V- and J-gene trimming.

The V gene's germline CDR1 is SGHVS and CDR2 FQNEAQ. This CDR3 is 11 amino acids long. The V end was cut by 4 bases, the J end by 7 bases, with 8 bases between. Comment on this clone: As yet, its antigen is unknown.

13 Jbeta primers and 60 Vbeta primers were used for the PCR. Sequencing was performed with immunoSEQ multiplex PCR; in TCRdb, only in-frame clones are kept and a portion is missing. Altogether around 120,000 clones are present, about four fifths being singletons, with the ten largest covering around 11%. The specimen sequenced was PBMCs. The TCR sequence derives from a male donor in good health and CMV-seropositive. J is TRBJ2-7 and V is TRBV7-8; D is uncertain. This chain's CDR3 is CASSSHWEQYF. Written as DNA, the CDR3 is TGTGCCAGCAGCTCCCACTGGGAGCAGTACTTC.